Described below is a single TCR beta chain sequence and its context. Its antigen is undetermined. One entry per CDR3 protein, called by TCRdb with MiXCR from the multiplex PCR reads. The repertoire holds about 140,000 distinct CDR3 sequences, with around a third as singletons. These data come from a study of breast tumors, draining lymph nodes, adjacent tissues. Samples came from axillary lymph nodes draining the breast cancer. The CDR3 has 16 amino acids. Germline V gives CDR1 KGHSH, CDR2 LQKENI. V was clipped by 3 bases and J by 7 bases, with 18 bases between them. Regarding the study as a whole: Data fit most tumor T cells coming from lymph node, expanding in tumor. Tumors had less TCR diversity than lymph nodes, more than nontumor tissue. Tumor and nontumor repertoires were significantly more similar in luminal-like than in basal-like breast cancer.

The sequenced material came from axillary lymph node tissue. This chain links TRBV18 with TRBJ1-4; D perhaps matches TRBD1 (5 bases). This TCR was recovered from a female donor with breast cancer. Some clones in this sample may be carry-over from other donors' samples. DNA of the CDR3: TGTGCCAGCTCACCTTCTACTACCCGGGGGAGTGAAAAACTGTTTTTT. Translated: CASSPSTTRGSEKLFF.